This entry lists 26 T cell receptor beta chains sequenced from one sample in a study of cytomegalovirus exposure and HLA in healthy donors (dated by TCRdb to about 2017). Preparation of the library involved the immunoSEQ multiplex PCR assay. The clones in this table, taken by TCRdb from immuneACCESS, are in-frame only. Not every clone is retained; where verified, under half of the shortfall comes from an unresolved V gene, and the cause of the rest is unknown. This sample comprises about 270,000 clones, around 85% of them detected only once. 0.95% to 1.1% of the sample rests with the top ten. The material sequenced was PBMCs. These receptors all stem from a woman under 30 in good health and CMV-seronegative.

The V and J genes are TRBV5-1 and TRBJ2-1; D possibly corresponds to TRBD1 (6 bases). In germline, CDR1 is SGHRS, CDR2 YFSETQ. The CDR3 is 22 residues long. V was shortened by 6 bases and J by 6 bases, with 40 bases between the two germline ends. The CDR3 nucleotides read TGCGCCAGCACCCGAACGCTAACGTGGGCGGTCAGGGGTCACGACGCCCTCAATGAGCAGTTCTTC. Translation: CASTRTLTWAVRGHDALNEQFF.

V usage is TRBV11-3 and J usage is TRBJ1-1; TRBD1 might be the D (5 bases). CDR1 is SGHNT and CDR2 is YENEEA in the germline V gene. Trimming pared 6 bases from V and 7 bases from J, leaving 12 bases between. The CDR3 is 12 amino acids. The CDR3 is CASSLAGFEAFF. CDR3 in DNA: TGTGCCAGCAGTCTCGCAGGGTTTGAAGCTTTCTTT.

The chain couples TRBV4-1 to TRBJ2-7; the match to TRBD2 covers 11 bases. V gave up 3 bases and J gave up 4 bases; unmatched junction bases: 8. This CDR3 spans 16 amino acids. Germline-derived CDR1 and CDR2 are MGHRA and YSYEKL. CDR3 coding DNA: TGCGCCAGCAGCCAGGTAGGGCTAGCGGGAGGTTACGAGCAGTACTTC. Translated: CASSQVGLAGGYEQYF.

The V and J genes are TRBV5-4 and TRBJ2-7; 9 bases fit TRBD1. Germline CDR1 is SGHNT and CDR2 is YYREEE (reference sequence). Trimming at V came to 4 bases and at J to 1 base, leaving 6 bases not matched to a gene. The CDR3 runs to 15 residues. CDR3 DNA: TGTGCCAGCAGCCAGGGACAGGGTGCTTCCTACGAGCAGTACTTC. Encoded protein: CASSQGQGASYEQYF.

The chain links TRBV10-3 to TRBJ1-1, with D uncertain. There are 14 residues in the CDR3. The V end was cut by 3 bases, the J end by 1 base, with 9 bases between. The germline V gene has CDR1 ENHRY and CDR2 SYGVKD. The CDR3 DNA sequence: TGTGCCATCAGTGACAGAATTAAGAACACTGAAGCTTTCTTT. It translates to CAISDRIKNTEAFF.

This rearrangement joins TRBV27 to TRBJ1-2; D gene ambiguous. This CDR3 is built from 13 residues. Deletions cut 5 bases from V and 8 bases from J, with 15 bases between. CDR1 and CDR2 (germline): MNHEY, SMNVEV (reference sequence). The CDR3 DNA reads as TGTGCCAGCAGTCGGACTCCACCGGAAGGCTACACCTTC. Protein product: CASSRTPPEGYTF.

The rearrangement uses TRBV7-9 and TRBJ1-1; TRBD1 is a possible D gene (5 bases). V was trimmed by 4 bases and J by 0 bases, leaving 12 bases between them. The CDR3 totals 15 residues. Germline-derived CDR1 and CDR2 are SEHNR and FQNEAQ (reference sequence). CDR3 protein: CASSWTTDMNTEAFF. CDR3 in DNA: TGTGCCAGCAGCTGGACGACGGACATGAACACTGAAGCTTTCTTT.

The V call is TRBV6-1, the J call TRBJ1-1; no reliable D call. The V end lost 5 bases, the J end lost 4 bases, and 11 bases lay between the germline ends. The CDR3 consists of 13 residues. CDR1 is MNHNS and CDR2 is SASEGT in the germline V gene. CDR3 amino acids: CASSPTGFTEAFF. The CDR3 nucleotides are TGTGCCAGCAGTCCGACGGGATTCACTGAAGCTTTCTTT.

V and J are TRBV7-9 and TRBJ1-5; TRBD1 agrees at 12 bases. J gave up 5 bases and V 4 bases, and 6 bases lay outside the gene matches. The CDR3 is 16 amino acids. Germline V gives CDR1 SEHNR, CDR2 FQNEAQ (reference sequence). CDR3: CASSSSGTGGHQPQHF. CDR3 nucleotide sequence: TGTGCCAGCAGCTCTTCCGGGACAGGGGGCCATCAGCCCCAGCATTTT.

The rearrangement joins TRBV19 to TRBJ2-3, with D perhaps matching TRBD1 (6 bases). CDR3 length equals 13 residues. CDR1 and CDR2 (germline): LNHDA, SQIVND (reference sequence). The germline V and J ends were trimmed by 7 bases and 0 bases, with 8 bases remaining between them. The CDR3 here is CASTGASTDTQYF. For the CDR3, the DNA is TGTGCCAGTACAGGGGCCAGCACAGATACGCAGTATTTT.

The CDR3 DNA is TGTGCCAGCAGCTTGGGACAGGGGGCGAAGACAGATACGCAGTATTTT. This codes for CASSLGQGAKTDTQYF. J is TRBJ2-3 and V is TRBV7-3, with 12 bases fitting TRBD1. CDR3 length: 16 residues. With V trimmed by 3 bases and J by 3 bases, 4 bases remained unmatched. Germline V gene lookup returns CDR1 SGHTA and CDR2 FQGTGA.

The chain has TRBV6-5 and TRBJ1-1; possibly TRBD1 for D (5 bases). The germline V and J ends were trimmed by 8 bases and 7 bases, with 17 bases remaining between them. Germline CDR1 is MNHEY and CDR2 is SVGAGI. This CDR3 is built from 13 residues. CDR3 amino acids: CASSGGFNVEAFF. Written as DNA, the CDR3 is TGTGCCAGCTCCGGGGGTTTCAACGTTGAAGCTTTCTTT.

This rearrangement joins TRBV7-2 to TRBJ2-7; 7 bases agree with TRBD2. This CDR3 region has 14 residues. Germline V gives CDR1 SGHTA, CDR2 FQGNSA. V was clipped by 7 bases and J by 4 bases; unmatched bases: 10. CDR3 region: CASTLGGSIYEQYF. In nucleotides, the CDR3 is TGTGCCAGCACCTTGGGGGGGTCGATATACGAGCAGTACTTC.

The chain carries TRBV2 and TRBJ2-3; D ambiguous. The CDR3 has 15 residues. Trimming left V 3 bases short and J 2 bases short, with 12 bases between. Per the germline V gene, CDR1 is SNHLY and CDR2 is FYNNEI. The CDR3 protein is CASSEVASYTDTQYF. The CDR3 DNA reads as TGTGCCAGCAGTGAGGTAGCCTCTTACACAGATACGCAGTATTTT.

This clone was seen a handful of times. V gene TRBV19 combines with J gene TRBJ1-1, with TRBD1 matching 8 bases. The trim removed 1 base at V and 0 bases at J, leaving 4 bases unmatched. This CDR3 is 16 amino acids long. Germline CDR1 and CDR2: LNHDA and SQIVND (reference sequence). CDR3 sequence: CASSIGDRRLNTEAFF. The CDR3 DNA follows: TGTGCCAGTAGTATAGGGGACAGGCGGTTGAACACTGAAGCTTTCTTT.

The chain is built from TRBV9 and TRBJ1-2; 7 positions match TRBD1. This CDR3 spans 17 amino acids. The V gene end was trimmed by 3 bases and the J gene end by 3 bases; junction bases not matched to a gene: 14. Germline loops: CDR1 SGDLS, CDR2 YYNGEE. CDR3 sequence (DNA): TGTGCCAGCAGCGCTTCATCCCCCGGACAGGATTACTATGGCTACACCTTC. Amino acid sequence: CASSASSPGQDYYGYTF.

This clone has more than one count but fewer than ten. The rearrangement uses TRBV7-9 and TRBJ2-2; TRBD1 aligns across 7 bases. Germline loops: CDR1 SEHNR, CDR2 FQNEAQ (reference sequence). V was pared by 5 bases and J by 8 bases, with 11 bases of the junction left unmatched. The CDR3 totals 15 residues. This CDR3 is CASSTLQGERGELFF. The CDR3 bases are TGTGCCAGCAGCACCCTGCAGGGGGAAAGGGGGGAGCTGTTTTTT.

The chain combines TRBV7-6 with TRBJ1-5; 8 bases map to TRBD1. CDR1 is SGHVS, CDR2 FNYEAQ, per germline. V was clipped by 2 bases and J by 7 bases; unmatched bases: 10. This CDR3 is 16 amino acids long. The CDR3 region has the DNA TGTGCCAGCAGCTTATCGACAGGGGCCAGGGGACAGCCCCAGCATTTT. This sequence encodes CASSLSTGARGQPQHF.

The V call is TRBV5-4, the J call TRBJ1-4; 9 nucleotides match TRBD1. CDR3 length equals 15 residues. Trimming removed 4 bases from V and 8 bases from J; junction bases left unmatched: 9. Germline V lookup: CDR1 SGHNT, CDR2 YYREEE (reference sequence). The CDR3 sequence: CASSTPGQGGEKLFF. In nucleotides, the CDR3 is TGTGCCAGCAGCACACCGGGACAGGGCGGAGAAAAACTGTTTTTT.

The chain recombines TRBV6-5 with TRBJ2-1; 7 nucleotides match TRBD2. Looked up from germline, CDR1 is MNHEY and CDR2 is SVGAGI. The CDR3 totals 16 residues. V was clipped by 0 bases and J by 6 bases; unmatched bases: 8. The CDR3 sequence is CASSYSVGGGINEQFF. The CDR3 region has the DNA TGTGCCAGCAGTTACTCTGTGGGGGGAGGGATCAATGAGCAGTTCTTC.

The chain recombines TRBV10-3 with TRBJ2-7, with a possible D match to TRBD2 (5 bases). Between the trimmed V and J ends, which lost 10 bases and 0 bases, there was a span of 7 bases. Per germline, CDR1 ENHRY and CDR2 SYGVKD. CDR3 size: 11 residues. The CDR3 region is CATGSSYEQYF. DNA for the CDR3: TGTGCCACGGGGAGCTCCTACGAGCAGTACTTC.

The genes are TRBV7-9 and TRBJ2-7; a weak D match, TRBD1 (5 bases). The CDR3 is 14 amino acids. Germline CDR1 reads SEHNR; CDR2 reads FQNEAQ (reference sequence). Trimming pared 5 bases from V and 7 bases from J, leaving 18 bases between. The CDR3 sequence is CASSGLRGLVEQYF. In nucleotides, the CDR3 is TGTGCCAGCAGCGGATTAAGGGGATTGGTGGAGCAGTACTTC.

To note about this clone: One junction end disagrees with the germline gene, perhaps due to a read error. The chain employs TRBV2 and TRBJ1-1; no clear D. CDR3 length: 15 amino acids. CDR1 is SNHLY and CDR2 is FYNNEI in the germline V gene. This chain's CDR3 is CASTEPRVGNTEAFF. The CDR3 DNA sequence: TGTGCCAGCACTGAACCACGGGTGGGGAACACTGAAGCTTTCTTT.

The V and J genes are TRBV7-8 and TRBJ1-2; TRBD1 aligns across 12 bases. V lost 0 bases to trimming and J lost 8 bases; unmatched junction nucleotides: 13. This CDR3 is 18 amino acids long. Germline V CDR1 and CDR2: SGHVS, FQNEAQ. DNA for the CDR3: TGTGCCAGCAGCTTAGCGAGGATTCAGGGACAGGGGGCGTGGGGCTACACCTTC. Translated, it gives CASSLARIQGQGAWGYTF. The variable domain in full, completed from reference TRBV7-8 and TRBJ1-2, reads GAGVSQSPRYKVAKRGQDVALRCDPISGHVSLFWYQQALGQGPEFLTYFQNEAQLDKSGLPSDRFFAERPEGSVSTLKIQRTQQEDSAVYLCASSLARIQGQGAWGYTFGSGTRLTVV.

J is TRBJ2-3 and V is TRBV5-1; a weak D match, TRBD1 (6 bases). Per germline, CDR1 SGHRS and CDR2 YFSETQ. The CDR3 runs 16 residues. V was trimmed by 1 base and J by 4 bases, leaving 16 bases between them. The CDR3 DNA reads TGCGCCAGCAGCTTGCCACACAGGGTTCCCGCAGATACGCAGTATTTT. The encoded protein is CASSLPHRVPADTQYF.

The rearrangement links TRBV7-6 to TRBJ1-1; TRBD1 agrees at 7 bases. This CDR3 region has 15 residues. Looked up from germline, CDR1 is SGHVS and CDR2 is FNYEAQ. The J segment lost 0 bases and the V segment lost 3 bases, leaving 4 bases of the junction unmatched. The CDR3 bases are TGTGCCAGCAGCTTTGCAGGGGGTATGAACACTGAAGCTTTCTTT. Its translation is CASSFAGGMNTEAFF.